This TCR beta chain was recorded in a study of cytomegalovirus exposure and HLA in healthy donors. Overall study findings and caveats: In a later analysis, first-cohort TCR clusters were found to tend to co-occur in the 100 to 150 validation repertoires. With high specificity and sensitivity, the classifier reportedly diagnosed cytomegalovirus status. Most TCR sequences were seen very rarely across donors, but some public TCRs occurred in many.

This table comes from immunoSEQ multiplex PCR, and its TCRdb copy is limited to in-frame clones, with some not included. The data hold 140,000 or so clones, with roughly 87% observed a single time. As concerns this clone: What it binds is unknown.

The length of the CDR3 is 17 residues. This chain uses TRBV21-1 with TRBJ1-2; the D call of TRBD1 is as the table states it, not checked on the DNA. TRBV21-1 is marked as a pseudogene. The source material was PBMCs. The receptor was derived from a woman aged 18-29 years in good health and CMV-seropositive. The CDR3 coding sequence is TGTGCCAGCAGCAAGAGGGGGGACAGGAAAGGGCACTATGGCTACACCTTC. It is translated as CASSKRGDRKGHYGYTF.